Below, 2 T cell receptor beta chains from the same sample are listed, as sequenced in a study of CD8 T cells in ankylosing spondylitis (dated by TCRdb to the late 2010s). The library was prepared using 5' RACE. The run used an Illumina HiSeq 2500. TCRdb's own reprocessing of the public reads used fastp at Q25 and MiXCR and kept productive beta chains. Identical CDR3 proteins give one entry, which carries the most common genes and DNA. This sample holds 100,000 to 150,000 distinct CDR3 sequences; around 9% were observed only once. Approximately 3.3% of the sample comes from the top ten. Sequencing was done on a sample of blood, either unsorted or a sorted T cell fraction (not recorded which). Receptors were obtained from a male donor with ankylosing spondylitis or in good health (not recorded which).

The chain couples TRBV5-1 to TRBJ2-7, with 8 bases lining up with TRBD2. CDR1 and CDR2 from the germline V gene are SGHRS and YFSETQ. V lost 1 base, J lost 2 bases, and 5 bases stayed unmatched. The CDR3 spans 15 residues. The CDR3 protein is CASSLTAGAAYEQYF. In DNA form, the CDR3 reads TGCGCCAGCAGCTTGACAGCGGGAGCCGCCTACGAGCAGTACTTC.

This clonotype was observed a handful of times. A much more abundant neighbour one base away suggests this may be a read error. This chain uses TRBV6-5 with TRBJ2-7, with 14 bases identical to TRBD2. CDR3 length: 15 amino acids. Trimming at V came to 2 bases and at J to 9 bases, leaving 6 bases not matched to a gene. Germline V CDR1 and CDR2: MNHEY, SVGAGI. The CDR3 loop is CASSYGTSGRWRQYF. DNA of the CDR3: TGTGCCAGCAGTTACGGGACTAGCGGGAGATGGAGGCAGTACTTC.